This T cell receptor beta chain derives from a study of T cells in Graves' hyperthyroidism and ophthalmopathy (dated by TCRdb to the late 2010s). For the wider study: Peripheral blood was sampled at the time of initial diagnosis, prior to any treatment. An independent validation cohort of 18 to 20 hyperthyroidism patients and over 15 patients who later progressed to ophthalmopathy tested prospective prediction of ophthalmopathy. To identify TCR V-J signatures that set the groups apart, the researchers used a discovery cohort of about a hundred patients, made up of under 45 with Graves' ophthalmopathy and 55 to 65 with stable Graves' hyperthyroidism. TCR Vbeta CDR3 sequencing of 120 to 150 peripheral blood samples (under 45 ophthalmopathy, roughly 72 hyperthyroidism and some 17 progressor patients) is reported in the paper. Following sampling, methimazole starting at 30 mg daily was given to hyperthyroidism patients, and high-dose intravenous methylprednisolone was given to ophthalmopathy patients. In addition, the study compared T-cell repertoires in thyroid tissue and in blood from 6 or 7 Graves' hyperthyroidism patients. For training and testing, the roughly 97 patients in the discovery cohort were randomly divided in a 7:3 ratio.

V is shortened by 6 bases, J by 8 bases, and the region joining them spans 22 bases. CDR3 length: 16 amino acids, cysteine to phenylalanine. The DNA shown is the 48-base CDR3, in frame from base 1. The TCR beta CDR3 regions were amplified from RNA transcripts. A first-round RT-PCR of the TCR CDR3 used the HTBI primer set with the Qiagen OneStep RT-PCR kit. The libraries were constructed in a second round of multiplex PCR and then size-selected and purified. The libraries were sequenced on an Illumina HiSeq2000 using paired-end 100 bp reads. As for the original processing: SOAPnuke was used to process the raw data, throwing out any read that contained adapters or uncalled bases, had a mean Phred below 15, or lacked an exact constant-primer or identifier match. COPE v1.2.5 was used to merge high-quality paired reads, and clonotypes were defined as unique nucleotide sequences. Clonotypes were aligned to IMGT TRBV, TRBD and TRBJ reference segments using MiTCR v1.1. The analysis included only V-J combinations with a frequency above 0.0001, which together covered roughly 99% of the repertoires. The TCS score was defined as the ratio of F50 (clonal expansion) to E x V (chaos), calculated using BLOSUM62-based TCRdist between CDR3 peptides within each V-J. Welch's t-statistics and random forest reduced 500 to 650 V-J features to about 13, which were used in a naive Bayes classifier (R e1071). Thyroid-blood repertoire similarity was quantified with the Morisita-Horn index. TCRdb cleaned the public reads at Q25 with fastp, built clones with MiXCR and kept in-frame beta chains. Every CDR3 protein is listed once, alongside the most common genes and DNA of its rows. The V and J calls were not made by the authors but by TCRdb's processing. A total of over 700,000 distinct CDR3 sequences appear in this sample, around 40% of them only once. Around a third of the sample lies in the top ten.

Stable Graves' hyperthyroidism was defined as the absence of progression to ophthalmopathy over 18 months of follow-up. Hyperthyroidism patients were newly diagnosed, had a disease duration of under 2 months, and were aged 18 to 65 years. Any patient with an uncontrolled infection, another autoimmune disease, pregnancy or lactation was excluded. Diagnoses relied on clinical symptoms, serum thyroxine and TRAb, thyroid ultrasound and orbital computed tomography. PBMCs were separated from over 9 ml of fresh peripheral blood using Ficoll-Paque density gradient centrifugation. Total RNA was extracted using Trizol reagent, and RNA quality was assessed on an Agilent 2100 Bioanalyzer. As for this clonotype: What this receptor recognizes is not known. One base away there is no much larger clone; base qualities are not given.

Overall study results and their limits: Sample size was not statistically predetermined, and blinding of investigators to group allocation was not performed. Most expanded thyroid clonotypes (frequency above 0.001) were also detected in blood, a finding suggesting that blood repertoires may reflect thyroid immune responses. In cross-validation, a model built on a 13 V-J signature told ophthalmopathy apart from stable hyperthyroidism with 87.88% sensitivity and about 81% specificity, and in testing the same model reached 80%/75%. In validation, the model predicted progression to ophthalmopathy with around 71% sensitivity and around 72% specificity, a median of roughly seven months before onset.

The rearranged segments are TRBV12-3 or TRBV12-4 and TRBJ1-4; the D gene is perhaps TRBD1, on 5 matching bases. The sample taken for sequencing was blood. The receptor was isolated from a woman aged 35 to 49 with Graves' hyperthyroidism. The CDR3 amino acid sequence is: CASSRWTGDNGEKLFF. The nucleotide sequence is TGTGCCAGCAGCCGTTGGACGGGGGATAACGGGGAAAAACTGTTTTTT.